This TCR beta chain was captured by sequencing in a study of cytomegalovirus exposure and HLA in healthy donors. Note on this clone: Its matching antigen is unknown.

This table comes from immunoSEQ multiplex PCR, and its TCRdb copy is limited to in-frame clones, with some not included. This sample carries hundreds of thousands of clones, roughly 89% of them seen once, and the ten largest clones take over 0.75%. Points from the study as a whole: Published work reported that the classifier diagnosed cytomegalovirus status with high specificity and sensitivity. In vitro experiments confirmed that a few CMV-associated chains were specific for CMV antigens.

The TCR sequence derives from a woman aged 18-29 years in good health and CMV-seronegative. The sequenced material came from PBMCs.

The DNA for the CDR3 is TGTGCCTGGAGTGTAAAGTACAGCGGGCGATACACAGATACGCAGTATTTT. Translating gives CAWSVKYSGRYTDTQYF. This chain links TRBV30 with TRBJ2-3; weak D call: TRBD2 (6 bases). V was cut by 0 bases and J by 2 bases, with 18 bases left in between. This CDR3 has 17 amino acids. Germline CDR1 reads GTSNPN; CDR2 reads SVGIG (reference sequence).